This section outlines one T cell receptor (beta chain) sequence together with its context. Its specificity is not known. This specimen comes from a study of T cell responses to AZD1222 COVID-19 vaccine. Study as a whole: Pooling was applied to second doses at about 4 or about 12 weeks.

Sequenced by immunoSEQ multiplex PCR; TCRdb stores in-frame clones only, minus some. The table lists roughly 150,000 clones, approximately 92% of them singletons, with more than 1.5% in the top ten. Study-level findings and limits: Donors, mostly white British, included more females; clonal diversity was possibly underestimated.

Trimming at V came to 2 bases and at J to 7 bases, leaving 10 bases not matched to a gene. The CDR3 has 15 amino acids. Germline loops: CDR1 MGHRA, CDR2 YSYEKL. The origin of this receptor is an adult in good health. The chain links TRBV4-1 to TRBJ2-7, with 8 bases identical to TRBD2. This sample comprised peripheral blood, obtained on day 0 of AZD1222 vaccination. The CDR3 reads CASSQQIAGRGEQYF. CDR3 nucleotides: TGCGCCAGCAGCCAACAAATAGCGGGACGAGGAGAGCAGTACTTC.